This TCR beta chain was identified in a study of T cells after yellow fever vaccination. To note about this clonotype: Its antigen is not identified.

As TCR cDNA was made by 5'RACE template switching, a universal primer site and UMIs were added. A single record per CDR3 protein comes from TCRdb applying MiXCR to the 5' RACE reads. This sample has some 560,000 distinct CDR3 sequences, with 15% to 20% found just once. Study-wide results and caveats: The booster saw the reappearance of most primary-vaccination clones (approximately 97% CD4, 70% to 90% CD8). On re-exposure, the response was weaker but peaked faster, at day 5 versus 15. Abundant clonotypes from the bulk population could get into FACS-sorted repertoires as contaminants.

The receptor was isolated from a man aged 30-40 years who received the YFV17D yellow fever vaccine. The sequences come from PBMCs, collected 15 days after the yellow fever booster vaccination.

CDR3 nucleotides: TGCAGTCCCCTCGGCGGAGAGACCCAGTACTTC. Protein sequence: CSPLGGETQYF. The V gene is TRBV20-1, the J gene TRBJ2-5, with D unresolved. V gave up 8 bases and J gave up 4 bases, with 11 bases separating them. CDR3 length: 11 amino acids. CDR1 and CDR2 from the germline V gene are DFQATT and SNEGSKA (reference sequence).